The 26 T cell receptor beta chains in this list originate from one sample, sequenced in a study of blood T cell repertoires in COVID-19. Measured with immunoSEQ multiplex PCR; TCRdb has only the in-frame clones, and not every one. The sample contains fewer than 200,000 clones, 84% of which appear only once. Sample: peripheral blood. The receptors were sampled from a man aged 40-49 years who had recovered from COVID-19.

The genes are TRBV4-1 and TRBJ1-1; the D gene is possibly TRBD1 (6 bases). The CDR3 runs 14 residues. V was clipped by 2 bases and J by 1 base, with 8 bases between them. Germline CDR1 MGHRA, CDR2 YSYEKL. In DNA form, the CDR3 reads TGCGCCAGCAGCCAACAGGGGCGGAACACTGAAGCTTTCTTT. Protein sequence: CASSQQGRNTEAFF.

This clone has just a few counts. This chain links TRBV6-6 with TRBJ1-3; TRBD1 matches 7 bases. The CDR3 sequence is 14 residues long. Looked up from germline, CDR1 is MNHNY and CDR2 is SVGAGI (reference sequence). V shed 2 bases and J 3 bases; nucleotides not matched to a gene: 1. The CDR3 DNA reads TGTGCCAGCAGTTACGGGGACAGTGGAAACACCATATATTTT. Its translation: CASSYGDSGNTIYF.

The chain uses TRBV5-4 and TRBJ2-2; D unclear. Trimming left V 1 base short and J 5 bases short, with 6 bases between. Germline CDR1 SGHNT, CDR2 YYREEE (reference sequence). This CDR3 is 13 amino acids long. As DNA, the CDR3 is TGTGCCAGCAGCTTGTGGCGGACCGGGGAGCTGTTTTTT. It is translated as CASSLWRTGELFF.

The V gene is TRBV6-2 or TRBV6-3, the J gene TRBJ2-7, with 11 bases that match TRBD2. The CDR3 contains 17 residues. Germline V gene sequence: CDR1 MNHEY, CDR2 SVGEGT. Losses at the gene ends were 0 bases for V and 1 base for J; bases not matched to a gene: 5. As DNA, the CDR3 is TGTGCCAGCAGTTACTCACCGGGACTAGCGGATTCCTACGAGCAGTACTTC. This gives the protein CASSYSPGLADSYEQYF.

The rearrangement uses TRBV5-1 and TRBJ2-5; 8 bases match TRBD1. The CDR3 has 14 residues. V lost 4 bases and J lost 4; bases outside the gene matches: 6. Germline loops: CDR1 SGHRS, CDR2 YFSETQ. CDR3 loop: CASSPQGGPETQYF. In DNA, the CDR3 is TGCGCCAGCAGCCCACAGGGGGGTCCAGAGACCCAGTACTTC. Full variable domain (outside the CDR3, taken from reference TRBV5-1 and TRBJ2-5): KAGVTQTPRYLIKTRGQQVTLSCSPISGHRSVSWYQQTPGQGLQFLFEYFSETQRNKGNFPGRFSGRQFSNSRSEMNVSTLELGDSALYLCASSPQGGPETQYFGPGTRLLVL.

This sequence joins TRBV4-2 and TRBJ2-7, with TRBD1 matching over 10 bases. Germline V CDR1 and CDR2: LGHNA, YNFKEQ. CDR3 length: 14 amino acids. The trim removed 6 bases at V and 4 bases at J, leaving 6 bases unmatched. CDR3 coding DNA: TGTGCCAGCAGTCCCGGGACAGGGGTTTACGAGCAGTACTTC. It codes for CASSPGTGVYEQYF.

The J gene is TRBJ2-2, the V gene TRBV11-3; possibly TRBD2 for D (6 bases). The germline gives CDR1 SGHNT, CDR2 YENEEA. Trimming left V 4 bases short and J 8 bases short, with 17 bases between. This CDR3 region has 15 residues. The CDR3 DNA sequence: TGTGCCAGCAGCTCCCCGAAAGGGAGGCATGGGGAGCTGTTTTTT. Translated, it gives CASSSPKGRHGELFF.

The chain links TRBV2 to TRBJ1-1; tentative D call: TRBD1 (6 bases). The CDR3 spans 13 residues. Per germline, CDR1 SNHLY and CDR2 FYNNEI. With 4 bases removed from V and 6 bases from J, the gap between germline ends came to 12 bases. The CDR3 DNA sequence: TGTGCCAGCAGTGTATCAGGGGCATCTGAAGCTTTCTTT. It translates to CASSVSGASEAFF.

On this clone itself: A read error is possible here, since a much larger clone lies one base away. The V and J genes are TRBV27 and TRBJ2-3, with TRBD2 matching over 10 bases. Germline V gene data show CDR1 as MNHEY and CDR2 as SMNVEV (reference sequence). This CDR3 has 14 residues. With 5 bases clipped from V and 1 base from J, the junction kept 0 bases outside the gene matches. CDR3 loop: CASSSGGGTDTQYF. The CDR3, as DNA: TGTGCCAGCAGTAGCGGGGGGGGCACAGATACGCAGTATTTT.

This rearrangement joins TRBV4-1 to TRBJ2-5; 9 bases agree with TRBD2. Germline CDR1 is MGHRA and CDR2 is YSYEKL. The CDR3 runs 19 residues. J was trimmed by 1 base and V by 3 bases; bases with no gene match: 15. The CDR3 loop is CASSQGPRRLAGIQETQYF. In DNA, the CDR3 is TGCGCCAGCAGCCAGGGACCAAGGCGTCTAGCGGGGATCCAAGAGACCCAGTACTTC.

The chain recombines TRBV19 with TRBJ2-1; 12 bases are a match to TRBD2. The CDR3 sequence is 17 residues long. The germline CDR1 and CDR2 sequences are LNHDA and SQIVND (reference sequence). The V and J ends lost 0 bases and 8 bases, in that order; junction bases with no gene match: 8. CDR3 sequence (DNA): TGTGCCAGTAGTATAGATCGGTCTAGCGGGAGGGGCGATGAGCAGTTCTTC. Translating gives CASSIDRSSGRGDEQFF. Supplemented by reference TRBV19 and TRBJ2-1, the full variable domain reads DGGITQSPKYLFRKEGQNVTLSCEQNLNHDAMYWYRQDPGQGLRLIYYSQIVNDFQKGDIAEGYSVSREKKESFPLTVTSAQKNPTAFYLCASSIDRSSGRGDEQFFGPGTRLTVL.

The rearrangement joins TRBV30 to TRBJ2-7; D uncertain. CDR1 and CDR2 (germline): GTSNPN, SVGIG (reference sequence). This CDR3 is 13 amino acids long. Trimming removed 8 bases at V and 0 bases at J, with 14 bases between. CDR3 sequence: CASQTTSSYEQYF. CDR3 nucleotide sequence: TGTGCCAGCCAAACCACGAGCTCCTACGAGCAGTACTTC.

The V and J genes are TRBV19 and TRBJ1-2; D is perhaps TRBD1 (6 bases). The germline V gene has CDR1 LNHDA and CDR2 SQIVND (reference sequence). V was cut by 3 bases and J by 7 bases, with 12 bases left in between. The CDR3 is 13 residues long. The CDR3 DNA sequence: TGTGCCAGTAGTATCCGGGGGGCCAGTGGCTACACCTTC. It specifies CASSIRGASGYTF.

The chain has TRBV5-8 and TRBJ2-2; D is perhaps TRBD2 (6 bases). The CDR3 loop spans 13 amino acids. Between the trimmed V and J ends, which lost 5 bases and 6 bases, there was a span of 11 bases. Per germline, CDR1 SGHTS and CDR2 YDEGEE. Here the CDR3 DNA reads TGTGCCAGCAGTTGGGGGGTGCCCGGGGAGCTGTTTTTT. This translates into CASSWGVPGELFF.

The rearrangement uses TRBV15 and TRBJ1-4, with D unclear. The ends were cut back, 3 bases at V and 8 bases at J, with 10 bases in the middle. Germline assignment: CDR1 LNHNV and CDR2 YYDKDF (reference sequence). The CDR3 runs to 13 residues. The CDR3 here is CATSSFSGEKLFF. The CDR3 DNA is TGTGCCACCAGCAGTTTCAGCGGGGAAAAACTGTTTTTT.

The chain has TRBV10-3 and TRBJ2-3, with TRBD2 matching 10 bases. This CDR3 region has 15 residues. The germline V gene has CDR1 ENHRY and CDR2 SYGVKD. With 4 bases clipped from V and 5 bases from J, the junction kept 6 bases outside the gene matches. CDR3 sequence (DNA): TGTGCCATCAGTGGGACTAGCGGAAATCTAGATACGCAGTATTTT. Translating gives CAISGTSGNLDTQYF.

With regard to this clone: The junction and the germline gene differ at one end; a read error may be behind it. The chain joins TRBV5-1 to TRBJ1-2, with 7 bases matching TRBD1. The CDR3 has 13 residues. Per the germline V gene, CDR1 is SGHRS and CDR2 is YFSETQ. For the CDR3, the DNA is TGCGCCAGCAGCTTGGCTGGGACAGACCCTCTCTCCTTC. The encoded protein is CASSLAGTDPLSF.

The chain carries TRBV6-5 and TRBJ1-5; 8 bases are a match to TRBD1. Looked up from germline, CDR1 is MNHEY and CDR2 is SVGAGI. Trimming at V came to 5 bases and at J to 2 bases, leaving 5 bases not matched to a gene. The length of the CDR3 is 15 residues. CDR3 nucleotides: TGTGCCAGCAGTCCCACAGGGGGAGGCAATCAGCCCCAGCATTTT. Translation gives CASSPTGGGNQPQHF.

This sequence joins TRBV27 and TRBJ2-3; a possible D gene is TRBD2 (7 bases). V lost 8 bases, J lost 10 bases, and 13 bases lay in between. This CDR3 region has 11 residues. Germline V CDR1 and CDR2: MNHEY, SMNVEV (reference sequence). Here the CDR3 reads CASRGASSQYF. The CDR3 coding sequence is TGTGCCAGCCGGGGGGCGTCCTCGCAGTATTTT.

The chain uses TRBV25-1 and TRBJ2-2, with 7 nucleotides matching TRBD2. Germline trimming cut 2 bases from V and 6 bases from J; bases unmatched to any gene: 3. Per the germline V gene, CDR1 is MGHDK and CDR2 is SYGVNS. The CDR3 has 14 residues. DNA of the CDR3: TGTGCCAGCAGTGAACGGGGGGTGCCCGGGGAGCTGTTTTTT. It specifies CASSERGVPGELFF.

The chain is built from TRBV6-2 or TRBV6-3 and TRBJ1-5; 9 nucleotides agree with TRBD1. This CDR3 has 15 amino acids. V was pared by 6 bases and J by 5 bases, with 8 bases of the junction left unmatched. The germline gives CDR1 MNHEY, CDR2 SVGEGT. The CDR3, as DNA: TGTGCCAGCAGCACGGACAGGGGCGGGCATCAGCCCCAGCATTTT. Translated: CASSTDRGGHQPQHF.

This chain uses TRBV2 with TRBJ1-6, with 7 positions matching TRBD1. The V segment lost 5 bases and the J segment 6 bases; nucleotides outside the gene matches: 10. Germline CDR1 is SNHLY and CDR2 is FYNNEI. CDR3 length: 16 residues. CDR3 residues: CASSPRQGSSNSPLHF. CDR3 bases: TGTGCCAGCAGTCCCCGACAGGGTTCAAGTAATTCACCCCTCCACTTT. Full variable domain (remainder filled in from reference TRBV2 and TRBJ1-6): EPEVTQTPSHQVTQMGQEVILRCVPISNHLYFYWYRQILGQKVEFLVSFYNNEISEKSEIFDDQFSVERPDGSNFTLKIRSTKLEDSAMYFCASSPRQGSSNSPLHFGNGTRLTVT.

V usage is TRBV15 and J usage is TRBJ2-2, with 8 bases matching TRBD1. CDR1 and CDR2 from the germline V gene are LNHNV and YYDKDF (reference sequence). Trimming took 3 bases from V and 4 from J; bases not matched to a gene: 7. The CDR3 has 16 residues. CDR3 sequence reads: CATSSMTGVSTGELFF. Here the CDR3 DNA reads TGTGCCACCAGCAGCATGACAGGGGTTAGCACCGGGGAGCTGTTTTTT.

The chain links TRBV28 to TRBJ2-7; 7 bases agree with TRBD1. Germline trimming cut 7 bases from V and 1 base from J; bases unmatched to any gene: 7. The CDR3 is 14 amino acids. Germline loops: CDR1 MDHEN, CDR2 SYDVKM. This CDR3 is CASTDLTGSYEQYF. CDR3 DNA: TGTGCCAGCACCGATTTGACAGGGTCCTACGAGCAGTACTTC.

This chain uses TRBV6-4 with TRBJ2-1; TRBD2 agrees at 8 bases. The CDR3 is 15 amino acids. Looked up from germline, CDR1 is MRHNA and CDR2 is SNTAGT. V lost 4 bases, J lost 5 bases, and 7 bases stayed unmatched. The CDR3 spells CASSAGTSGNNEQFF. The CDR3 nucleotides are TGTGCCAGCAGTGCAGGTACTAGCGGAAACAATGAGCAGTTCTTC.

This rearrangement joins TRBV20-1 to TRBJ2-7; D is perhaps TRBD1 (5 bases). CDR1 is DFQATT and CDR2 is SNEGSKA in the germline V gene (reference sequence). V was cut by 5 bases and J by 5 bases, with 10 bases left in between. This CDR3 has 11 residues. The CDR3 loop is CSAQGPNEQYF. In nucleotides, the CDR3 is TGCAGTGCTCAGGGTCCAAACGAGCAGTACTTC.